The 19 T cell receptor beta chains below were found in one sample sequenced in a study of glioma-infiltrating T cells after dendritic cell vaccination. Sequenced by immunoSEQ multiplex PCR; TCRdb stores in-frame clones only, minus some. The sample contains 100,000 or so clones, more than 75% of which appear only once. The material was blood, obtained before dendritic cell vaccination. The receptors derive from a human donor with glioblastoma.

This clone was recorded a few times. In DNA form, the CDR3 reads TGTGCCAGCAGTCCGGGACTAGCGGGAGATCTCAATGAGCAGTTCTTC. Translated, it gives CASSPGLAGDLNEQFF. The chain employs TRBV6-4 and TRBJ2-1, with 14 bases fitting TRBD2. In germline, CDR1 is MRHNA, CDR2 SNTAGT. The CDR3 sequence is 16 residues long. V lost 5 bases, J lost 6 bases, and 6 bases stayed unmatched.

The chain links TRBV28 to TRBJ1-2; 9 positions agree with TRBD1. With 6 bases clipped from V and 7 bases from J, the junction kept 12 bases outside the gene matches. CDR3 length: 15 amino acids. Germline assignment: CDR1 MDHEN and CDR2 SYDVKM. The CDR3 bases are TGTGCCAGCAGCACCTTCCACAGGGGGCAGGGTGGCTACACCTTC. Its protein is CASSTFHRGQGGYTF.

This clone appeared a single time. This chain connects TRBV4-2 to TRBJ1-4; 8 bases are a match to TRBD1. Germline lookup yields CDR1 LGHNA and CDR2 YNFKEQ. The CDR3 contains 16 residues. V trimming: 0 bases; J trimming: 8 bases; junction bases outside the gene matches: 8. The CDR3 DNA is TGTGCCAGCAGCCAAGACAGGGGGCCTGATGAGGAAAAACTGTTTTTT. Its protein product is CASSQDRGPDEEKLFF.

The chain recombines TRBV4-1 with TRBJ1-5, with unresolved D. CDR1 is MGHRA, CDR2 YSYEKL, per germline. The CDR3 is made up of 15 amino acids. With 1 base removed from V and 3 bases from J, the gap between germline ends came to 10 bases. The CDR3 sequence is CASSQGDTVNQPQHF. The CDR3 DNA sequence: TGCGCCAGCAGCCAAGGAGATACAGTCAATCAGCCCCAGCATTTT.

This chain uses TRBV9 with TRBJ1-2, with 9 nucleotides matching TRBD1. Germline V gene lookup returns CDR1 SGDLS and CDR2 YYNGEE. Trimming cost V 3 bases and J 5 bases; bases outside gene matches: 8. The CDR3 consists of 15 residues. CDR3 bases: TGTGCCAGCAGCGCCAACAGGGGGCGCGGATATGGCTACACCTTC. It codes for CASSANRGRGYGYTF.

This CDR3 is CASSQDSGVSGSEAFF. The CDR3 DNA is TGCGCCAGCAGCCAAGATTCGGGGGTCTCGGGCTCTGAAGCTTTCTTT. This chain uses TRBV4-3 with TRBJ1-1, with D maybe TRBD1 (5 bases). Germline V CDR1 and CDR2: LGHNA, YSLEER. V was pared by 0 bases and J by 6 bases, with 17 bases between. The CDR3 is made up of 16 amino acids.

The sample holds one count of this clone. The chain has TRBV15 and TRBJ1-2; 9 bases map to TRBD1. With V trimmed by 2 bases and J by 5 bases, 6 bases remained unmatched. CDR1 and CDR2 from the germline V gene are LNHNV and YYDKDF (reference sequence). This CDR3 is built from 15 residues. In nucleotides, the CDR3 is TGTGCCACCAGCAGATCTACAGGGGGCCTATATGGCTACACCTTC. Translation gives CATSRSTGGLYGYTF.

This rearrangement joins TRBV5-1 to TRBJ2-3, with D uncertain. The CDR3 consists of 13 residues. The germline gives CDR1 SGHRS, CDR2 YFSETQ. The V end was cut by 10 bases, the J end by 2 bases, with 14 bases between. The CDR3 reads CALLRGSTDTQYF. In DNA, the CDR3 is TGCGCCCTTCTCAGAGGTTCCACAGATACGCAGTATTTT.

The V and J genes are TRBV2 and TRBJ1-5; TRBD1 matches at 7 bases. CDR1 and CDR2 (germline): SNHLY, FYNNEI. This CDR3 region has 14 residues. V shed 6 bases and J 3 bases; nucleotides not matched to a gene: 5. The CDR3 region is CASRLTGYNQPQHF. The CDR3 bases are TGTGCCAGCAGGTTGACAGGGTACAATCAGCCCCAGCATTTT.

The chain couples TRBV4-2 to TRBJ1-1, with 7 positions matching TRBD1. Trimming took 0 bases from V and 11 from J; bases not matched to a gene: 6. This CDR3 is 13 amino acids long. CDR1 LGHNA and CDR2 YNFKEQ come from the germline V gene. DNA of the CDR3: TGTGCCAGCAGCCAAGAAACAGGGGTGTCGGCTTTCTTT. Encoded protein: CASSQETGVSAFF.

The V gene is TRBV7-2, the J gene TRBJ1-4, with D possibly TRBD1 on 6 matching bases. Germline lookup yields CDR1 SGHTA and CDR2 FQGNSA. The CDR3 sequence is 16 residues long. Trimming stripped 5 bases from V and 0 bases from J, with 13 bases between. CDR3 coding DNA: TGTGCCAGCAGCCCGTGGAAGGGGGCAACTAATGAAAAACTGTTTTTT. Its protein product is CASSPWKGATNEKLFF.

This clone was detected only a few times. The chain is built from TRBV2 and TRBJ1-6, with 7 bases fitting TRBD1. The CDR3 sequence is 14 residues long. Looked up from germline, CDR1 is SNHLY and CDR2 is FYNNEI. Trimming took 4 bases from V and 7 from J; bases not matched to a gene: 4. CDR3 sequence reads: CASSGGQPNSPLHF. CDR3 in DNA: TGTGCCAGCAGTGGGGGACAGCCCAATTCACCCCTCCACTTT.

Here the CDR3 reads CASSGRTEAGGSREQFF. The CDR3 bases are TGTGCCAGCAGCGGTAGAACGGAAGCGGGAGGGTCTCGTGAGCAGTTCTTC. The rearrangement joins TRBV9 to TRBJ2-1; 10 positions match TRBD2. This CDR3 has 17 amino acids. CDR1 is SGDLS and CDR2 is YYNGEE in the germline V gene. Germline trimming cut 3 bases from V and 9 bases from J; bases unmatched to any gene: 15. The whole variable domain, filled in from reference TRBV9 and TRBJ2-1, reads DSGVTQTPKHLITATGQRVTLRCSPRSGDLSVYWYQQSLDQGLQFLIQYYNGEERAKGNILERFSAQQFPDLHSELNLSSLELGDSALYFCASSGRTEAGGSREQFFGPGTRLTVL.

The gene calls are TRBV6-1 and TRBJ2-7, with TRBD1 as a possible D gene (6 bases). V was cut by 5 bases and J by 2 bases, with 13 bases left in between. CDR1 and CDR2 (germline): MNHNS, SASEGT. The CDR3 loop spans 14 amino acids. The CDR3: CASSNRDLTYEQYF. The CDR3 coding sequence is TGTGCCAGCAGTAACAGGGATTTAACCTACGAGCAGTACTTC.

The chain employs TRBV10-2 and TRBJ2-7, with TRBD2 matching 9 bases. The V segment lost 0 bases and the J segment 2 bases; nucleotides outside the gene matches: 5. CDR1 is WSHSY and CDR2 is SAAADI in the germline V gene. The length of the CDR3 is 16 residues. The CDR3 here is CASSESGGGRAYEQYF. The CDR3 DNA reads as TGCGCCAGCAGTGAGTCCGGGGGCGGGAGGGCCTACGAGCAGTACTTC.

The chain combines TRBV29-1 with TRBJ1-1; unclear D gene. Germline V CDR1 and CDR2: SQVTM, ANQGSEA. Trimming stripped 3 bases from V and 1 base from J, with 15 bases between. The CDR3 has 15 residues. This CDR3 reads CSVDRFGSTNTEAFF. DNA of the CDR3: TGCAGCGTTGACCGTTTCGGGTCTACGAACACTGAAGCTTTCTTT.

This sequence joins TRBV2 and TRBJ1-2; 7 positions agree with TRBD1. Germline-derived CDR1 and CDR2 are SNHLY and FYNNEI. The CDR3 totals 14 residues. V lost 1 base and J lost 4; bases outside the gene matches: 3. CDR3 region: CASSEEQGPYGYTF. The CDR3 DNA reads TGTGCCAGCAGTGAAGAACAGGGGCCCTATGGCTACACCTTC.

This clone was picked up a small number of times. The chain is built from TRBV28 and TRBJ1-6; 10 bases match TRBD1. In germline, CDR1 is MDHEN, CDR2 SYDVKM. This CDR3 region has 15 residues. With V trimmed by 5 bases and J by 8 bases, 6 bases remained unmatched. The CDR3 protein is CASSGGQGLDSPLHF. DNA of the CDR3: TGTGCCAGCAGTGGGGGACAGGGGCTCGATTCACCCCTCCACTTT.

This chain connects TRBV10-3 to TRBJ1-4, with a possible D match to TRBD1 (5 bases). Trimming pared 4 bases from V and 8 bases from J, leaving 11 bases between. The CDR3 is 13 residues long. Germline-derived CDR1 and CDR2 are ENHRY and SYGVKD. CDR3 bases: TGTGCCATCAGTGGGCCGGGGGGAGAAAAACTGTTTTTT. This codes for CAISGPGGEKLFF.